One sample yielded the 2 T cell receptor beta chains listed below, sequenced in a study of vaccination and CD4 T cells after COVID-19. Their antigens are not known. Sequence data for DNA of cultured CD4+ T cells were generated by the Oncomine TCR Beta short-read assay. TCRdb itself ran the PCR reads through MiXCR, one entry per CDR3 protein. The table lists more than 10,000 distinct CDR3 sequences, approximately 50% of them singletons. The sample's treatment: roughly nine-day PBMC culture with coronavirus spike peptide pools or control peptides (ViraFEST assay). Sequencing was done on a sample of CD4+ T cells from blood, cultured in vitro. These receptors were collected from a human donor who had recovered from COVID-19.

The chain is built from TRBV7-2 and TRBJ1-5; no firm D call. V was pared by 3 bases and J by 2 bases, with 8 bases between. Germline-derived CDR1 and CDR2 are SGHTA and FQGNSA. The CDR3 totals 14 residues. For the CDR3, the DNA is TGTGCCAGCAGCTTGGGCAGACGCAATCAGCCCCAGCATTTT. Translated: CASSLGRRNQPQHF.

This clonotype has just a few counts. The chain couples TRBV27 to TRBJ2-3; TRBD1 matches 7 bases. The germline gives CDR1 MNHEY, CDR2 SMNVEV (reference sequence). The trim removed 4 bases at V and 7 bases at J, leaving 8 bases unmatched. This CDR3 contains 14 residues. The CDR3 sequence: CASSSFTGVYTQYF. As DNA, the CDR3 is TGTGCCAGCAGTTCATTCACAGGGGTTTATACGCAGTATTTT.